Below, one TCR beta chain is given with its context. The data were produced by immunoSEQ multiplex PCR, yet TCRdb's version contains in-frame clones alone and is incomplete. The sample includes 70,000 to 95,000 clones, approximately 78% seen only once; the top ten take 21%. This specimen belongs to a study of blood T cell repertoires in COVID-19. On the study more broadly: PBMCs, B-cell-depleted T cells, or T cells were the source of the cDNA or gDNA that made up the material.

This receptor was identified in a human donor in a cohort sampled during active COVID-19. Sequenced sample: peripheral blood.

The CDR3 nucleotides read TGTGCCAGCATCCAGGGCAGCAATCAGCCCCAGCATTTT. Translated: CASIQGSNQPQHF. The chain links TRBV28 to TRBJ1-5, with a possible D match to TRBD1 (5 bases). This CDR3 spans 13 amino acids. V dropped 7 bases and J dropped 1 base, with 8 bases sitting between them. CDR1 MDHEN and CDR2 SYDVKM come from the germline V gene.